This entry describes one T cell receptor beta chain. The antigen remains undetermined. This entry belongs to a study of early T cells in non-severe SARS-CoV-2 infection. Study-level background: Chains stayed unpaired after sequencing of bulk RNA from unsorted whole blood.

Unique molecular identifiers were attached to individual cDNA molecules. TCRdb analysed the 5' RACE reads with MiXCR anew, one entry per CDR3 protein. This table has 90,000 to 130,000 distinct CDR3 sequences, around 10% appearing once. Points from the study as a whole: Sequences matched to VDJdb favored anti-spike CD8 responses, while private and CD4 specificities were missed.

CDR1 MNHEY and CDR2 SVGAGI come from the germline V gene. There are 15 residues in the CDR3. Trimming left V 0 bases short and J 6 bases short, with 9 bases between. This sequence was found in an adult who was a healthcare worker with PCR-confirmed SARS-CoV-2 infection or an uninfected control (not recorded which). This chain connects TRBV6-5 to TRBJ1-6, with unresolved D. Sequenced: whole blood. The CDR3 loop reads CASSYSSLFNSPLHF. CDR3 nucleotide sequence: TGTGCCAGCAGTTACTCGAGCCTATTTAATTCACCCCTCCACTTT.